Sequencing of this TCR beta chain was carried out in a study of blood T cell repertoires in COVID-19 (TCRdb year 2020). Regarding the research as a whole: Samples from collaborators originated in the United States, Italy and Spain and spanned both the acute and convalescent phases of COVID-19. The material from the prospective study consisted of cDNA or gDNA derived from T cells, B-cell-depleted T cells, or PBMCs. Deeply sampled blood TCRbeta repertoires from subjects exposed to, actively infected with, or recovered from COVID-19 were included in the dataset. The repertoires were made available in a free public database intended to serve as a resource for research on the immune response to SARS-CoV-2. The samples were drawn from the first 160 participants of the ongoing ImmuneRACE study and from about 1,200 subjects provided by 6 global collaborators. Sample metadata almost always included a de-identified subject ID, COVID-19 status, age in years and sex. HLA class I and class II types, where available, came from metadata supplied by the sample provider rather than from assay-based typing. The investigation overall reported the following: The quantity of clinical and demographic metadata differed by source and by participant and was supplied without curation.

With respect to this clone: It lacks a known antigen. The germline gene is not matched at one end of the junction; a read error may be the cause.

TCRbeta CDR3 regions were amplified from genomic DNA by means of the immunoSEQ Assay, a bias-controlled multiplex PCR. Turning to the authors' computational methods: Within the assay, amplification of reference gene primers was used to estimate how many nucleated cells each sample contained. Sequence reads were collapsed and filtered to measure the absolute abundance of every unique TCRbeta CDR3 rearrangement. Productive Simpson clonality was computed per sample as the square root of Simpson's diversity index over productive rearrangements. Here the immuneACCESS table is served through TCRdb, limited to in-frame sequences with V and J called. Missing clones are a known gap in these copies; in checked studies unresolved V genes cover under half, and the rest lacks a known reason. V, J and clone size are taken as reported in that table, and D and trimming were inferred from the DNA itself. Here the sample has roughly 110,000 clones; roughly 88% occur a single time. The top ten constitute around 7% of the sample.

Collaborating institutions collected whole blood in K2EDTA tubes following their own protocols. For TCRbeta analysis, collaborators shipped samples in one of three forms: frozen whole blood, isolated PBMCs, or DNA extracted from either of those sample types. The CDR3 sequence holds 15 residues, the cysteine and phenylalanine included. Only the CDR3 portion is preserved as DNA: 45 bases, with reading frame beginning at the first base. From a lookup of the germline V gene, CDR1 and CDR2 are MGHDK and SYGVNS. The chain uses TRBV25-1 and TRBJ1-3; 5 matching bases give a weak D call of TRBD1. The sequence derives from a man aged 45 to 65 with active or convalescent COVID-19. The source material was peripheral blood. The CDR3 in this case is CASTQGHTSGDTIYF. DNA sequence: TGTGCCAGCACCCAAGGACATACCTCTGGAGACACCATATATTTT.